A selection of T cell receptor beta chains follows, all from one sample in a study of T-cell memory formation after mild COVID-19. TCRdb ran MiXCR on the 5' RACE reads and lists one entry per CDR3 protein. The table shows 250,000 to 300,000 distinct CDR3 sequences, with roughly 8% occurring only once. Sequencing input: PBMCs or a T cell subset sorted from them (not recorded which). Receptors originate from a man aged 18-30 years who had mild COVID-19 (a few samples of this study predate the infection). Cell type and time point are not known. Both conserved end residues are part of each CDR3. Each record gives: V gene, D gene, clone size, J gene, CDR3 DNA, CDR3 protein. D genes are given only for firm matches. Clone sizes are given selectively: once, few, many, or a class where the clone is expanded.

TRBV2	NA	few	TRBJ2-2	TGTGCCAGCAGTGACCATGGCACCGGGGAGCTGTTTTTT	CASSDHGTGELFF
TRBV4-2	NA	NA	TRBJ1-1	TGTGCCAGCAGACAAGAACAGACAGTACGAGCTTTCTTT	CASRQEQTVRAFF
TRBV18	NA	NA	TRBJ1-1	TGTGCCAGCTCACCGGGGGGCGAGGCTGAAGCTTTCTTT	CASSPGGEAEAFF
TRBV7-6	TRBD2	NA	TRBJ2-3	TGTGCCAGCAGCTTCGCTAGCGGGGGCGACGGTACAGATACGCAGTATTTT	CASSFASGGDGTDTQYF
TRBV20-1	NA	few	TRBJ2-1	TGCAGTGCTAGAGTCCTACCAAGAACCTACAATGAGCAGTTCTTC	CSARVLPRTYNEQFF
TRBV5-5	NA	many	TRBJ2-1	TGTGCCAGCAGCCCAACAGGAGGGGGGCACGGGTTCTTC	CASSPTGGGHGFF
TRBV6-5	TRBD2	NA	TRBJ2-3	TGTGCCAGCAGTTACTCGGATATACTAGCGGGGGGCCGGTGGGATACGCAGTATTTT	CASSYSDILAGGRWDTQYF
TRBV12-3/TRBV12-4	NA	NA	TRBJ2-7	TGTGCCAGCAGTTTTTGGCTCTACGAGCAGTACTTC	CASSFWLYEQYF
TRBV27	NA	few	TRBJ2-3	TGTGCCAGCAGTTTAGACGGGTCGGCAGATACGCAGTATTTT	CASSLDGSADTQYF
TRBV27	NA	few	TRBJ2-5	TGTGCCAGCAGCGTGAGGAGGACCGGGGAGACCCAGTACTTC	CASSVRRTGETQYF
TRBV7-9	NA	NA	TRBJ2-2	TGTGCCAGCAGCCCGGCGCAGGGGTACTCCGGGGAGCTGTTTTTT	CASSPAQGYSGELFF
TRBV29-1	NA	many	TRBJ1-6	TGCAGCGTAGCCCTACAGGGTGATAATTCACCCCTCCACTTT	CSVALQGDNSPLHF
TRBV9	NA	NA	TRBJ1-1	TGTGCCAGCAGCGCCCTACGGGGGAACACTGAAGCTTTCTTT	CASSALRGNTEAFF
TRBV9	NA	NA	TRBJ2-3	TGTGCCAGCAGCTCCACCACAGATACGCAGTATTTT	CASSSTTDTQYF
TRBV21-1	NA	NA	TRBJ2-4	TGTGCCAGCAGCAAAGCGGGGGGGGTAGCCAAAAACATTCAGTACTTC	CASSKAGGVAKNIQYF
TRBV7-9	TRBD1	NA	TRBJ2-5	TGTGCCAGCAGCTTCGGGGACAGAGAGCCCGAGACCCAGTACTTC	CASSFGDREPETQYF
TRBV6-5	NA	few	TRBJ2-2	TGTGCCAGCAGTTACTCCCGGGGAACCGGGGAGCTGTTTTTT	CASSYSRGTGELFF
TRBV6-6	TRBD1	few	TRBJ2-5	TGTGCCAGCAGGGGATTAAACAGGGGGCTAGAGACCCAGTACTTC	CASRGLNRGLETQYF
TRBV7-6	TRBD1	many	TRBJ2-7	TGTGCCAGCAGCCATTGGGACAGAACCTACGAGCAGTACTTC	CASSHWDRTYEQYF
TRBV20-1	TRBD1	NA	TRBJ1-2	TGCAGTGCCGCGAAGGGGGCGGACTATGGCTACACCTTC	CSAAKGADYGYTF
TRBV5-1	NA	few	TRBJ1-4	TGCGCCAGCAGCTTAGACGCCGCCTCTAATGAAAAACTGTTTTTT	CASSLDAASNEKLFF
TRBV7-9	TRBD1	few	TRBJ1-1	TGTGCCAGCAGCTCAGGGACAGGGGGAAGCACTGAAGCTTTCTTT	CASSSGTGGSTEAFF
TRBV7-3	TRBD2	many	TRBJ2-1	TGTGCCAGCAGCTCGACCGGGACTAGTATTTACAATGAGCAGTTCTTC	CASSSTGTSIYNEQFF
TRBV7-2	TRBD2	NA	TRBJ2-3	TGTGCCAGCAGCTTAGCGGCTTTTGGTGTAGCGGGGTACACAGATACGCAGTATTTT	CASSLAAFGVAGYTDTQYF
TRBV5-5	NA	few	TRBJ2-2	TGTGCCAGCAGCTTGGGGGCTTGGTCGGGTCCTGGATCCGGGGAGCTGTTTTTT	CASSLGAWSGPGSGELFF
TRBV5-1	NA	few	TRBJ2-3	TGCGCCAGCAGCTCGGCGGGGGCCCAAGGAGATACGCAGTATTTT	CASSSAGAQGDTQYF